The rows below give T cell receptor beta chains drawn from one sample of a study of technical replicates of blood from a handful of donors. TCRdb's copy holds only in-frame clones and misses some; the assay was immunoSEQ multiplex PCR. In the table there are about 44,000 clones, 90% to 97% of which are singletons. What was sequenced was T cells isolated from PBMCs. Receptor source: a human donor in good health. Both conserved end residues are part of each CDR3. The order of the fields is J gene, V gene, CDR3 length, clone size, D gene, CDR3 protein, CDR3 DNA. The D gene is left open where the match is weak. Part of the rows lack a size; the others show once, few, many or a class for expanded clones.

TRBJ2-7	TRBV9	14	few	NA	CASSVQHSSYEQYF	TGTGCCAGCAGCGTACAACACAGCTCCTACGAGCAGTACTTC
TRBJ1-3	TRBV6-1	15	NA	NA	CASSEDRDWGNTIYF	TGTGCCAGCAGTGAAGATCGGGACTGGGGGAACACCATATATTTT
TRBJ2-2	TRBV4-2	16	NA	NA	CASSQGSGANTGELFF	TGTGCCAGCAGCCAAGGCAGCGGTGCGAACACCGGGGAGCTGTTTTTT
TRBJ2-7	TRBV30	11	NA	NA	CACNLGGEQYF	TGTGCCTGCAACTTAGGAGGGGAGCAGTACTTC
TRBJ1-1	TRBV2	14	NA	NA	CASSAWTVNTEAFF	TGTGCCAGCAGTGCTTGGACAGTGAACACTGAAGCTTTCTTT
TRBJ2-7	TRBV6-6	13	NA	NA	CASSAQGSYEQYF	TGTGCCAGCAGCGCTCAGGGATCCTACGAGCAGTACTTC
TRBJ1-4	TRBV2	17	once	NA	CATYGDPGRTTNEKLFF	TGTGCCACCTACGGGGATCCAGGTCGGACAACTAATGAAAAACTGTTTTTT
TRBJ2-1	TRBV10-3	14	NA	TRBD2	CAISDTSGTDEQFF	TGTGCCATCAGCGATACTAGCGGGACTGATGAGCAGTTCTTC
TRBJ2-2	TRBV4-1	15	NA	NA	CASSQGIGPTGELFF	TGCGCCAGCAGCCAAGGGATTGGGCCCACCGGGGAGCTGTTTTTT
TRBJ2-7	TRBV15	16	NA	TRBD1	CATSTVRDSYSYEQYF	TGTGCCACCAGCACCGTTCGGGACAGCTACTCCTACGAGCAGTACTTC
TRBJ2-1	TRBV18	15	NA	TRBD1	CASSPGQGYYNEQFF	TGTGCCAGCTCCCCTGGACAGGGATACTACAATGAGCAGTTCTTC